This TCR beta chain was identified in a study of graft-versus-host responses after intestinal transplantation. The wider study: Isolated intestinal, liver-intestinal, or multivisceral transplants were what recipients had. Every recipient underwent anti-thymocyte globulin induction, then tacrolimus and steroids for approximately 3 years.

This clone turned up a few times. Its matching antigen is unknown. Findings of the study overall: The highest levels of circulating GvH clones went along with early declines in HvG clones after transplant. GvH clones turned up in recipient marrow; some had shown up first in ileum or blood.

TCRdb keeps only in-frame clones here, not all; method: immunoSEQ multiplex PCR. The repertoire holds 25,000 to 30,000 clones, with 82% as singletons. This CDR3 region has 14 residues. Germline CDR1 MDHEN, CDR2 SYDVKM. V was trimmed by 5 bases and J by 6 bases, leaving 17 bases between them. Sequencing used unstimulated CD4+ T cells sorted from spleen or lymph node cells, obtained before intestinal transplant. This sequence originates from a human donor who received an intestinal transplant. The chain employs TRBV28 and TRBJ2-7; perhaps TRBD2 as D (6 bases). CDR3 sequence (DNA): TGTGCCAGCAGTAAGAAGGAGCGGGTGTGCGAGCAGTACTTC. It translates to CASSKKERVCEQYF.